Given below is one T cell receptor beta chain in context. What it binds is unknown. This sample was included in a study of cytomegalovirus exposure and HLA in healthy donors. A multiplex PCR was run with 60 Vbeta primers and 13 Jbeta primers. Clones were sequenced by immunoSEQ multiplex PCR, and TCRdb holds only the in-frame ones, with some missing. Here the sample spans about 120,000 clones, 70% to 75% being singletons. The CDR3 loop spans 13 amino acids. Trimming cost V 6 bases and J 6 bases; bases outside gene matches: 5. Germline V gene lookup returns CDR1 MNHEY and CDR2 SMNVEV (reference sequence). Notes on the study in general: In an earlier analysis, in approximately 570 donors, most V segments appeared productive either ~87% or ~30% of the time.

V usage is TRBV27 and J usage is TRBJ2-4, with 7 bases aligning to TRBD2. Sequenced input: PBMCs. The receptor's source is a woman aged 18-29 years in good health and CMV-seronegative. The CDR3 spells CASSGSGGNIQYF. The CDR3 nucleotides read TGTGCCAGCAGCGGGTCGGGGGGAAACATTCAGTACTTC.